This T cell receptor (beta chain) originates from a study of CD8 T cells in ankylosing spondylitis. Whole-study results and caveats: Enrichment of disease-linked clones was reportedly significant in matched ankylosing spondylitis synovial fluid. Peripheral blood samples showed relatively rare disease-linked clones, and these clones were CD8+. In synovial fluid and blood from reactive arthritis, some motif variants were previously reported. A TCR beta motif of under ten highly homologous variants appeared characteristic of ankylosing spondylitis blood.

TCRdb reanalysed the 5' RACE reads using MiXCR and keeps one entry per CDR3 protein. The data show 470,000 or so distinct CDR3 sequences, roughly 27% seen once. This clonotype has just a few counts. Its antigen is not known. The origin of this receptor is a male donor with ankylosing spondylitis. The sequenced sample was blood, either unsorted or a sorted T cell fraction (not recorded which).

The CDR3 loop reads CSADYQETQYF. CDR3 DNA: TGCAGTGCAGATTACCAAGAGACCCAGTACTTC. V usage is TRBV20-1 and J usage is TRBJ2-5; D is undetermined. Per the germline V gene, CDR1 is DFQATT and CDR2 is SNEGSKA (reference sequence). V was cut by 6 bases and J by 0 bases, with 5 bases left in between. CDR3 length equals 11 residues.